These 8 T cell receptor beta chains were sequenced from one sample in a study of shared clonotypes between healthy human individuals. Assay: immunoSEQ multiplex PCR; the TCRdb copy retains only in-frame clones and omits some. Of about 300,000 clones listed, roughly 70% were seen once; the top ten hold around 10%. The sequenced material came from memory CD4+ T cells sorted from blood. The subset here: CD45RA-negative fraction. The receptors come from a man aged 25-45 years in good health.

V and J are TRBV27 and TRBJ1-2; 7 positions match TRBD1. The germline gives CDR1 MNHEY, CDR2 SMNVEV (reference sequence). This CDR3 region has 12 residues. V dropped 8 bases and J dropped 4; count of bases not matched to a gene: 4. In DNA form, the CDR3 reads TGTGCCAGCCGGGACAGCTTCTATGGCTACACCTTC. Protein product: CASRDSFYGYTF.

Many counts were recorded for this clone. V is TRBV10-2 and J is TRBJ2-7; 8 bases line up with TRBD2. This CDR3 region has 18 residues. Trimming cost V 4 bases and J 3 bases; bases outside gene matches: 17. Germline V gene data show CDR1 as WSHSY and CDR2 as SAAADI. CDR3 sequence reads: CASSVPGTSLSFGYEQYF. The CDR3 nucleotides read TGCGCCAGCAGTGTACCCGGGACTAGTTTATCCTTTGGCTACGAGCAGTACTTC.

V usage is TRBV12-5 and J usage is TRBJ2-3; TRBD2 matches at 7 bases. The CDR3 has 19 amino acids. The V gene end was trimmed by 0 bases and the J gene end by 6 bases; junction bases not matched to a gene: 18. In germline, CDR1 is LGHNT, CDR2 FRNRAP. CDR3 sequence: CASGLVGSSGIPLTDTQYF. The CDR3 DNA reads TGTGCTAGTGGTTTGGTAGGTTCTAGCGGAATCCCATTGACGGATACGCAGTATTTT.

Only a few counts were recorded for this clone. The V call is TRBV19, the J call TRBJ2-2, with D unclear. Germline CDR1 LNHDA, CDR2 SQIVND (reference sequence). The CDR3 covers 10 residues. V was clipped by 9 bases and J by 5 bases, with 4 bases between them. The CDR3 reads CASRTGELFF. In DNA, the CDR3 is TGTGCCAGCCGAACCGGGGAGCTGTTTTTT.

J is TRBJ2-1 and V is TRBV11-3; possible D gene TRBD2, 6 bases. Trimming stripped 3 bases from V and 5 bases from J, with 8 bases between. The CDR3 length is 13 residues. Germline V lookup: CDR1 SGHNT, CDR2 YENEEA. CDR3 DNA sequence: TGTGCCAGCAGCTTCGGAGGGAACAATGAGCAGTTCTTC. This codes for CASSFGGNNEQFF.

V usage is TRBV5-1 and J usage is TRBJ2-2, with D uncertain. This CDR3 is 14 amino acids long. V lost 4 bases to trimming and J lost 1 base, with 8 bases between them. The germline gives CDR1 SGHRS, CDR2 YFSETQ. CDR3 sequence: CASSPPENTGELFF. CDR3 nucleotides: TGCGCCAGCAGCCCCCCTGAGAACACCGGGGAGCTGTTTTTT.

This chain uses TRBV6-1 with TRBJ1-1; no reliable D call. Trimming removed 6 bases at V and 5 bases at J, with 13 bases between. Per the germline V gene, CDR1 is MNHNS and CDR2 is SASEGT. The CDR3 spans 13 residues. In nucleotides, the CDR3 is TGTGCCAGCAGCGACCGACTCAGTACTGAAGCTTTCTTT. This sequence encodes CASSDRLSTEAFF.

V usage is TRBV6-4 and J usage is TRBJ2-3; unclear D gene. The germline CDR1 and CDR2 sequences are MRHNA and SNTAGT. CDR3 length: 13 amino acids. V was cut by 10 bases and J by 1 base, with 12 bases left in between. Here the CDR3 DNA reads TGTGCCACCGAGGTTGCACGCACAGATACGCAGTATTTT. It translates to CATEVARTDTQYF.